These 4 T cell receptor beta chains came from one sample sequenced in a study of follicular helper T cells after annual influenza vaccination. Measured with immunoSEQ multiplex PCR; TCRdb has only the in-frame clones, and not every one. The sample contains more than 6,500 clones, around 86% of which appear only once. The time point denotes: 2015-2016 season, 7 days after influenza vaccination. The material was CXCR5- memory CD4+ T cells sorted from blood, obtained 7 days after influenza vaccination. The receptors originated from an adult who received the influenza vaccine.

The V gene is TRBV7-3, the J gene TRBJ2-1; D may be TRBD2 (5 bases). The germline gives CDR1 SGHTA, CDR2 FQGTGA. The CDR3 sequence is 14 residues long. Trimming shortened V by 5 bases and J by 5 bases, and 13 bases separated the two germline ends. CDR3 bases: TGTGCCAGCAGCCCCACGGGAATCGACAATGAGCAGTTCTTC. Its translation: CASSPTGIDNEQFF. Drawing the rest from reference TRBV7-3 and TRBJ2-1, the complete variable domain is GAGVSQTPSNKVTEKGKYVELRCDPISGHTALYWYRQSLGQGPEFLIYFQGTGAADDSGLPNDRFFAVRPEGSVSTLKIQRTERGDSAVYLCASSPTGIDNEQFFGPGTRLTVL.

The chain links TRBV15 to TRBJ2-7; D call uncertain. This CDR3 comprises 12 residues. Trimming stripped 0 bases from V and 3 bases from J, with 3 bases between. CDR1 and CDR2 from the germline V gene are LNHNV and YYDKDF (reference sequence). CDR3 nucleotide sequence: TGTGCCACCAGCAGAGATCGCTACGAGCAGTACTTC. Translated, it gives CATSRDRYEQYF.

The V and J genes are TRBV2 and TRBJ2-7, with no clear D. The V and J ends lost 8 bases and 3 bases respectively, with 11 bases between them. In germline, CDR1 is SNHLY, CDR2 FYNNEI. This CDR3 has 12 amino acids. The CDR3 reads CASALDGYEQYF. CDR3 nucleotide sequence: TGTGCCAGCGCCCTAGACGGCTACGAGCAGTACTTC.

This clone was observed a handful of times. This chain links TRBV19 with TRBJ1-2, with TRBD1 identical over 10 bases. V was clipped by 7 bases and J by 6 bases; unmatched bases: 11. Germline CDR1 and CDR2: LNHDA and SQIVND (reference sequence). The CDR3 covers 15 residues. CDR3 sequence reads: CASTHDRGHIDGYTF. The CDR3 DNA follows: TGTGCCAGTACTCACGACAGGGGGCACATCGATGGCTACACCTTC.